This T cell receptor (beta chain) derives from a study of beta chain features in type 1 diabetes. Whole-study results and caveats: Type 1 diabetes patients had fewer VDJ junction insertions and more deletions. HLA effects on TCRB rearrangement stayed unresolved here.

This CDR3 contains 18 residues. Trimming cost V 3 bases and J 8 bases; bases outside gene matches: 12. Germline CDR1 and CDR2: SGDLS and YYNGEE. To note about this clone: The antigen is not known.

A single heparinised draw of approximately 0.11 L on average was taken per donor. Sequencing targeted expressed TCRB transcripts, as all isolated RNA had been reverse transcribed. Libraries were prepared by immunoSEQ multiplex PCR; TCRdb keeps only in-frame clonotypes and omits some of them. Of 360,000 or so clones detected, roughly 21% appear once; the ten largest clones hold roughly 0.045%. The J gene is TRBJ2-1, the V gene TRBV9, with TRBD2 identical over 15 bases. The receptor was isolated from a woman younger than 30 in good health. Sequenced sample: naive CD4+ T cells from blood. CDR3 amino acids: CASSAYGGGTSGRYEQFF. CDR3 bases: TGTGCCAGCAGCGCCTATGGGGGGGGGACTAGCGGGAGGTATGAGCAGTTCTTC.